These T cell receptor beta chains were read from a single sample in a study of T cells in localized non-small cell lung cancer. Generated by immunoSEQ multiplex PCR, the TCRdb table keeps only in-frame clones and is missing some. The repertoire has around 83,000 clones, over 60% of them found once; the top ten carry roughly a fifth. The specimen comprised PBMCs, sampled before any cancer treatment. The receptors were gathered from a man aged 40 to 75 with stage II squamous cell lung carcinoma. Each CDR3 is given with its conserved first and last residue. Fields, in order: V gene, CDR3 length, J gene, clone size, D gene, CDR3 protein, CDR3 DNA. D genes are given only for firm matches. Not all rows give a size; the values are once, few, many and, for expanded clones, a class.

v_call: TRBV29-1; cdr3_length: 13; j_call: TRBJ1-5; clone_size: few; d_call: .; cdr3_aa: CSVSSGFNQPQHF; cdr3_nt: TGCAGCGTTTCGTCAGGATTCAATCAGCCCCAGCATTTT
v_call: TRBV9; cdr3_length: 15; j_call: TRBJ1-2; clone_size: .; d_call: .; cdr3_aa: CASSPTWSGDYGYTF; cdr3_nt: TGTGCCAGCAGCCCCACATGGAGCGGAGACTATGGCTACACCTTC
v_call: TRBV30; cdr3_length: 15; j_call: TRBJ1-4; clone_size: .; d_call: .; cdr3_aa: CAWSVRGATNEKLFF; cdr3_nt: TGTGCCTGGAGTGTACGGGGGGCGACTAATGAAAAACTGTTTTTT
v_call: TRBV11-1; cdr3_length: 14; j_call: TRBJ2-1; clone_size: .; d_call: TRBD1; cdr3_aa: CASSLTQGAHEQFF; cdr3_nt: TGTGCCAGCAGCTTAACACAGGGGGCCCATGAGCAGTTCTTC
v_call: TRBV7-2; cdr3_length: 13; j_call: TRBJ2-1; clone_size: .; d_call: TRBD2; cdr3_aa: CASSTPGGNEQFF; cdr3_nt: TGTGCCAGCAGCACCCCGGGGGGGAATGAGCAGTTCTTC
v_call: TRBV7-3; cdr3_length: 14; j_call: TRBJ2-2; clone_size: .; d_call: .; cdr3_aa: CASSFKHTTGELFF; cdr3_nt: TGTGCCAGCAGCTTCAAACACACCACCGGGGAGCTGTTTTTT
v_call: TRBV9; cdr3_length: 15; j_call: TRBJ1-6; clone_size: .; d_call: TRBD1; cdr3_aa: CASSPRTGNNSPLHF; cdr3_nt: TGTGCCAGCAGCCCTCGGACAGGGAATAATTCACCCCTCCACTTT
v_call: TRBV7-8; cdr3_length: 15; j_call: TRBJ2-1; clone_size: .; d_call: TRBD2; cdr3_aa: CASSQLAGDYNEQFF; cdr3_nt: TGTGCCAGCAGCCAACTAGCGGGGGATTACAATGAGCAGTTCTTC
v_call: TRBV27; cdr3_length: 13; j_call: TRBJ2-5; clone_size: .; d_call: .; cdr3_aa: CASSLGRGETQYF; cdr3_nt: TGTGCCAGCAGTTTAGGGAGGGGGGAGACCCAGTACTTC
v_call: TRBV2; cdr3_length: 15; j_call: TRBJ2-3; clone_size: .; d_call: TRBD2; cdr3_aa: CASKGLAVSTDTQYF; cdr3_nt: TGTGCCAGCAAAGGACTAGCGGTTAGCACAGATACGCAGTATTTT
v_call: TRBV7-6; cdr3_length: 16; j_call: TRBJ2-5; clone_size: few; d_call: TRBD2; cdr3_aa: CASSLVGRGVGETQYF; cdr3_nt: TGTGCCAGCAGCTTAGTAGGTCGGGGGGTCGGAGAGACCCAGTACTTC
v_call: TRBV29-1; cdr3_length: 14; j_call: TRBJ2-5; clone_size: .; d_call: .; cdr3_aa: CSVPSDGVGETQYF; cdr3_nt: TGCAGCGTTCCGTCGGACGGAGTAGGAGAGACCCAGTACTTC
v_call: TRBV6-1; cdr3_length: 17; j_call: TRBJ2-7; clone_size: .; d_call: .; cdr3_aa: CASSEGPSGSLRYEQYF; cdr3_nt: TGTGCCAGCAGTGAAGGACCTTCAGGATCCTTACGCTACGAGCAGTACTTC
v_call: TRBV5-1; cdr3_length: 16; j_call: TRBJ2-1; clone_size: .; d_call: TRBD2; cdr3_aa: CASSLVPGGGVNEQFF; cdr3_nt: TGCGCCAGCAGCTTGGTTCCGGGAGGCGGCGTCAATGAGCAGTTCTTC
v_call: TRBV6-5; cdr3_length: 14; j_call: TRBJ1-1; clone_size: .; d_call: .; cdr3_aa: CASTRGHAGSEAFF; cdr3_nt: TGTGCCAGCACCCGGGGGCACGCAGGTAGTGAAGCTTTCTTT
v_call: TRBV11-2; cdr3_length: 16; j_call: TRBJ2-6; clone_size: .; d_call: .; cdr3_aa: CASSLVGGTGANVLTF; cdr3_nt: TGTGCCAGCAGCTTAGTTGGGGGAACTGGGGCCAACGTCCTGACTTTC
v_call: TRBV5-8; cdr3_length: 16; j_call: TRBJ2-3; clone_size: .; d_call: .; cdr3_aa: CASSLAGGTPVDTQYF; cdr3_nt: TGTGCCAGCAGCTTGGCCGGTGGGACCCCAGTGGATACGCAGTATTTT
v_call: TRBV2; cdr3_length: 15; j_call: TRBJ2-2; clone_size: .; d_call: .; cdr3_aa: CASSPLVGGTGELFF; cdr3_nt: TGTGCCAGCAGTCCCCTAGTGGGGGGAACCGGGGAGCTGTTTTTT
v_call: TRBV5-4; cdr3_length: 15; j_call: TRBJ1-2; clone_size: .; d_call: TRBD1; cdr3_aa: CASSIRQGANYGYTF; cdr3_nt: TGTGCCAGCAGCATACGACAGGGAGCTAACTATGGCTACACCTTC
v_call: TRBV7-9; cdr3_length: 15; j_call: TRBJ1-4; clone_size: .; d_call: TRBD1; cdr3_aa: CASSGRDSNNEKLFF; cdr3_nt: TGTGCCAGCAGCGGAAGGGACAGTAATAATGAAAAACTGTTTTTT
v_call: TRBV4-1; cdr3_length: 15; j_call: TRBJ1-2; clone_size: .; d_call: TRBD1; cdr3_aa: CASSQGTGAVYGYTF; cdr3_nt: TGCGCCAGCAGCCAAGGGACAGGGGCTGTCTATGGCTACACCTTC
v_call: TRBV6-6; cdr3_length: 15; j_call: TRBJ1-1; clone_size: .; d_call: .; cdr3_aa: CASSYRPASGTEAFF; cdr3_nt: TGTGCCAGCAGTTACAGGCCGGCCTCGGGGACTGAAGCTTTCTTT
v_call: TRBV2; cdr3_length: 15; j_call: TRBJ1-5; clone_size: .; d_call: .; cdr3_aa: CASRPPGNSNQPQHF; cdr3_nt: TGTGCCAGCAGGCCGCCAGGGAACAGCAATCAGCCCCAGCATTTT